These T cell receptor beta chains were read from a single sample in a study of CD8+ T cells in alopecia areata. Libraries were prepared by immunoSEQ multiplex PCR; TCRdb keeps only in-frame clonotypes and omits some of them. The sample lists roughly 200,000 clones; roughly 60% were seen once. The material sequenced was CD4+ T cells sorted from blood, taken at week 0. Receptor source: a human donor with alopecia areata. The CDR3 runs from the conserved cysteine through the conserved F or W. Each record gives: clone size, D gene, J gene, V gene, CDR3 length, CDR3 DNA, CDR3 protein. The D gene is left open where the match is weak. Expanded clones get a size class; other rows say once, few or many, or leave the size out.

clone size: NA
D gene: NA
J gene: TRBJ2-3
V gene: TRBV29-1
CDR3 length: 12
CDR3 DNA: TGCAGCGTCCCACAGAGCACAGATACGCAGTATTTT
CDR3 protein: CSVPQSTDTQYF

clone size: NA
D gene: NA
J gene: TRBJ2-2
V gene: TRBV5-1
CDR3 length: 16
CDR3 DNA: TGCGCCAGCACCCGACGGGACACCTGGAACACCGGGGAGCTGTTTTTT
CDR3 protein: CASTRRDTWNTGELFF

clone size: few
D gene: TRBD2
J gene: TRBJ2-2
V gene: TRBV29-1
CDR3 length: 16
CDR3 DNA: TGCAGCGTTTCCCGTTTTGGAGCGGGGAGGACCGGGGAGCTGTTTTTT
CDR3 protein: CSVSRFGAGRTGELFF

clone size: few
D gene: NA
J gene: TRBJ2-6
V gene: TRBV29-1
CDR3 length: 12
CDR3 DNA: TGCAGCGTTGTGACTGGGGCCAACGTCCTGACTTTC
CDR3 protein: CSVVTGANVLTF

clone size: NA
D gene: NA
J gene: TRBJ1-6
V gene: TRBV7-6
CDR3 length: 17
CDR3 DNA: TGTGCCAGCAGCTTGGGGACGGCAACAACATATAATTCACCCCTCCACTTT
CDR3 protein: CASSLGTATTYNSPLHF

clone size: NA
D gene: TRBD1
J gene: TRBJ1-1
V gene: TRBV6-1
CDR3 length: 14
CDR3 DNA: TGTGCCAGCAGTGAGACAGGGGGGAACACTGAAGCTTTCTTT
CDR3 protein: CASSETGGNTEAFF

clone size: NA
D gene: NA
J gene: TRBJ2-1
V gene: TRBV7-7
CDR3 length: 14
CDR3 DNA: TGTGCCAGCAGCCATAGCGGACAGGTCAATGAGCAGTTCTTC
CDR3 protein: CASSHSGQVNEQFF

clone size: NA
D gene: NA
J gene: TRBJ2-5
V gene: TRBV9
CDR3 length: 13
CDR3 DNA: TGTGCCAGCAGCGTAGGAAGTCGAGAGACCCAGTACTTC
CDR3 protein: CASSVGSRETQYF

clone size: NA
D gene: NA
J gene: TRBJ2-5
V gene: TRBV7-2
CDR3 length: 12
CDR3 DNA: TGTGCCAGCAGCTTAGCGAAAGAGACCCAGTACTTC
CDR3 protein: CASSLAKETQYF

clone size: once
D gene: NA
J gene: TRBJ2-4
V gene: TRBV7-2
CDR3 length: 12
CDR3 DNA: TGTGCCAGCAGCTTAGACTGGGGCATTCAGTACTTC
CDR3 protein: CASSLDWGIQYF

clone size: NA
D gene: TRBD2
J gene: TRBJ2-5
V gene: TRBV9
CDR3 length: 16
CDR3 DNA: TGTGCCAGCAGCGTAGGGGTAGCGGGGGTCCAAGAGACCCAGTACTTC
CDR3 protein: CASSVGVAGVQETQYF

clone size: NA
D gene: NA
J gene: TRBJ1-5
V gene: TRBV30
CDR3 length: 12
CDR3 DNA: TGTGCCTGCGGAAGGCCCAATCAGCCCCAGCATTTT
CDR3 protein: CACGRPNQPQHF

clone size: NA
D gene: TRBD2
J gene: TRBJ2-1
V gene: TRBV2
CDR3 length: 16
CDR3 DNA: TGTGCCAGCTCGGTTGCCGGGGGGTTCTCCTACAATGAGCAGTTCTTC
CDR3 protein: CASSVAGGFSYNEQFF

clone size: NA
D gene: TRBD2
J gene: TRBJ2-1
V gene: TRBV6-1
CDR3 length: 15
CDR3 DNA: TGTGCCAGCAGTGAGCGGGGGAGCTCCTACAATGAGCAGTTCTTC
CDR3 protein: CASSERGSSYNEQFF

clone size: NA
D gene: NA
J gene: TRBJ2-5
V gene: TRBV29-1
CDR3 length: 13
CDR3 DNA: TGCAGCCTCGGGACACTTGTAGGAGAGACCCAGTACTTC
CDR3 protein: CSLGTLVGETQYF

clone size: NA
D gene: NA
J gene: TRBJ2-3
V gene: TRBV30
CDR3 length: 13
CDR3 DNA: TGTGCCTGGTCGGGGGCCCAAGGGGATACGCAGTATTTT
CDR3 protein: CAWSGAQGDTQYF

clone size: few
D gene: NA
J gene: TRBJ2-5
V gene: TRBV9
CDR3 length: 12
CDR3 DNA: TGTGCCAGCAACCAAGCCGGGGAGACCCAGTACTTC
CDR3 protein: CASNQAGETQYF